The 7 T cell receptor beta chains in this list originate from one sample, sequenced in a study of blood T cells in healthy people across ages. A J-beta primer mix and a sample-barcoded 5' primer were used in a second PCR of about 7 to 12 cycles. One entry per CDR3 protein, called by TCRdb with MiXCR from the 5' RACE reads. The data contain 650,000 to 800,000 distinct CDR3 sequences, under 55% of them seen just once; the ten biggest clones take up nearly 20%. Sequencing was performed on blood. These receptor sequences come from a man aged 60 to 69 in good health.

This sequence joins TRBV6-2 or TRBV6-3 and TRBJ2-7; maybe TRBD1 (5 bases). The CDR3 is 16 amino acids. Germline V CDR1 and CDR2: MNHEY, SVGEGT. Trimming shortened V by 6 bases and J by 1 base, and 19 bases separated the two germline ends. Here the CDR3 reads CASSRNAKDRSYEQYF. For the CDR3, the DNA is TGTGCCAGCAGCCGAAACGCAAAAGACAGATCCTACGAGCAGTACTTC.

This clonotype was detected only a few times. This chain uses TRBV21-1 with TRBJ2-7. TRBV21-1 is recorded as a pseudogene. The length of the CDR3 is 15 residues. CDR3 nucleotides: TGTGCCAGCATCAAGGGAACCGAAAGCTCCTACGAGCAGTACTTC. It is translated as CASIKGTESSYEQYF.

The table lists this clonotype with many counts. The rearrangement joins TRBV7-2 to TRBJ2-1, with TRBD2 matching over 12 bases. J gave up 14 bases and V 1 base, and 3 bases lay outside the gene matches. The V gene's germline CDR1 is SGHTA and CDR2 FQGNSA. The CDR3 has 13 amino acids. CDR3 bases: TGTGCCAGCAGCTTAGAGAGACTAGCGGGGGAGTTCTTC. It encodes CASSLERLAGEFF.

This clonotype appeared many times. CDR3 sequence reads: CASTLTPGVEETQYF. The CDR3 nucleotides are TGTGCCAGCACCTTAACCCCGGGGGTGGAAGAGACCCAGTACTTC. The genes are TRBV9 and TRBJ2-5, with D maybe TRBD2 (6 bases). CDR3 size: 15 residues. V lost 6 bases to trimming and J lost 3 bases, with 18 bases between them. CDR1 and CDR2 from the germline V gene are SGDLS and YYNGEE. The variable domain in full, with the rest retrieved from reference TRBV9 and TRBJ2-5, is DSGVTQTPKHLITATGQRVTLRCSPRSGDLSVYWYQQSLDQGLQFLIQYYNGEERAKGNILERFSAQQFPDLHSELNLSSLELGDSALYFCASTLTPGVEETQYFGPGTRLLVL.

This rearrangement joins TRBV24-1 to TRBJ2-3; no definite D call. Looked up from germline, CDR1 is KGHDR and CDR2 is SFDVKD. The V end lost 3 bases, the J end lost 1 base, and 13 bases lay between the germline ends. The CDR3 extends over 16 amino acids. This CDR3 reads CATSDPTIRGTDTQYF. For the CDR3, the DNA is TGTGCCACCAGTGATCCGACAATAAGAGGCACAGATACGCAGTATTTT.

This clonotype came up a few times. This chain links TRBV6-5 with TRBJ1-2, with 9 bases that match TRBD1. The CDR3 spans 17 residues. Trimming took 0 bases from V and 7 from J; bases not matched to a gene: 12. CDR1 MNHEY and CDR2 SVGAGI come from the germline V gene. CDR3 sequence (DNA): TGTGCCAGCAGTTACTCGACCGGCGGGACAGGGAAGCTTGGCTACACCTTC. Protein: CASSYSTGGTGKLGYTF.

In its sample, this clonotype was seen a few times. One end of the junction does not line up with germline, which may come from a read error. The chain links TRBV6-2 or TRBV6-3 to TRBJ2-7; no reliable D call. There are 13 residues in the CDR3. In germline, CDR1 is MNHEY, CDR2 SVGEGT. The DNA for the CDR3 is TGTGCCAGCAGTGACTCCGAATACTACGAGCAGTACTTC. This gives the protein CASSDSEYYEQYF.